These 29 T cell receptor beta chains were sequenced from one sample in a study of post-analysis software for immune sequencing data. Study-wide results and caveats: About five TRBV segments (TRBV5-6, TRBV5-1 and TRBV20-1 among them) occurred more frequently in patients than in controls.

Prepared TCR beta cDNA libraries contained unique molecular identifiers. TCRdb re-called the PCR reads through MiXCR, storing one row per CDR3 protein. The data contain around 500,000 distinct CDR3 sequences, 30% to 40% of them singletons. These TCRs are of unknown antigen specificity. Sequenced material: blood. These receptors all stem from a girl aged 2-17 years with multiple sclerosis.

The V call is TRBV6-1, the J call TRBJ2-5; D ambiguous. Germline CDR1 MNHNS, CDR2 SASEGT. The CDR3 runs 14 residues. Deletions cut 7 bases from V and 1 base from J, with 13 bases between. The CDR3 coding sequence is TGTGCCAGCACATTAAGGGCAGCCCAAGAGACCCAGTACTTC. It encodes CASTLRAAQETQYF.

The table lists this clonotype with a few counts. The gene calls are TRBV29-1 and TRBJ1-1; 10 bases are shared with TRBD1. Losses at the gene ends were 7 bases for V and 5 bases for J; bases not matched to a gene: 10. Germline assignment: CDR1 SQVTM and CDR2 ANQGSEA. The CDR3 is 14 residues long. The CDR3 DNA reads TGCAGCGCCGGGCCGGGACAGGGGTATACTGAAGCTTTCTTT. The encoded protein is CSAGPGQGYTEAFF.

The sample holds many counts of this clonotype. The chain uses TRBV29-1 and TRBJ2-3; 7 bases match TRBD1. Germline V gene sequence: CDR1 SQVTM, CDR2 ANQGSEA. There are 14 residues in the CDR3. V dropped 8 bases and J dropped 4; count of bases not matched to a gene: 12. CDR3 DNA sequence: TGCAGCCTTACAAGGAGACAGGGCTCAGATACGCAGTATTTT. Its protein product is CSLTRRQGSDTQYF.

This clonotype was detected a few times. The chain has TRBV7-9 and TRBJ1-2, with 7 bases aligning to TRBD1. The CDR3 is 17 residues long. Germline-derived CDR1 and CDR2 are SEHNR and FQNEAQ (reference sequence). The V segment lost 5 bases and the J segment 3 bases; nucleotides outside the gene matches: 15. CDR3 DNA: TGTGCCAGCAGCACGCCACCGGGACAGCTACTTGACTATGGCTACACCTTC. Translated, it gives CASSTPPGQLLDYGYTF.

This clonotype was detected a few times. The J gene is TRBJ1-1, the V gene TRBV7-9, with D unclear. Germline V gene lookup returns CDR1 SEHNR and CDR2 FQNEAQ (reference sequence). The CDR3 has 15 residues. The germline V and J ends were trimmed by 4 bases and 1 base, with 13 bases remaining between them. CDR3 residues: CASSSRRDGNTEAFF. The DNA of the CDR3 is TGTGCCAGCAGCTCGAGGAGGGATGGGAACACTGAAGCTTTCTTT.

V gene TRBV20-1 combines with J gene TRBJ2-7; the match to TRBD1 covers 9 bases. Germline assignment: CDR1 DFQATT and CDR2 SNEGSKA (reference sequence). The V gene end was trimmed by 2 bases and the J gene end by 6 bases; junction bases not matched to a gene: 8. CDR3 size: 14 residues. The CDR3 region is CSARQPGQGPEQYF. DNA for the CDR3: TGCAGTGCTAGACAACCGGGACAGGGACCCGAGCAGTACTTC.

This clonotype was detected a few times. The chain uses TRBV12-3 or TRBV12-4 and TRBJ1-5; D is possibly TRBD1 (6 bases). With 6 bases removed from V and 3 bases from J, the gap between germline ends came to 15 bases. The CDR3 is made up of 15 amino acids. CDR3 bases: TGTGCCAGCAGCCCGGGGGCAGGGGTCAATCAGCCCCAGCATTTT. Encoded protein: CASSPGAGVNQPQHF.

DNA of the CDR3: TGTGCCAGCAGCGGGGACAGGGGGACTCAGCCCCAGCATTTT. It is translated as CASSGDRGTQPQHF. The V gene is TRBV3-1, the J gene TRBJ1-5, with 11 bases lining up with TRBD1. Germline CDR1 and CDR2: LGHDT and YNNKEL (reference sequence). This CDR3 region has 14 residues. V shed 5 bases, J shed 6 bases, and the junction held 3 bases outside the gene matches.

The sample holds one count of this clonotype. Sequence at one end of the junction differs from germline and may be a read error. The chain joins TRBV10-3 to TRBJ2-1, with 9 bases aligning to TRBD2. Germline lookup yields CDR1 ENHRY and CDR2 SYGVKD. The CDR3 contains 14 residues. The CDR3 sequence is CVIAGTSPVNEQFF. CDR3 nucleotides: TGTGTCATCGCCGGGACTAGCCCGGTGAATGAGCAGTTCTTC.

This clonotype was detected a few times. V is TRBV5-1 and J is TRBJ2-1; no definite D call. The germline CDR1 and CDR2 sequences are SGHRS and YFSETQ. CDR3 size: 14 residues. The ends were cut back, 7 bases at V and 0 bases at J, with 11 bases in the middle. CDR3 coding DNA: TGCGCCAGCCGAGGCCTCAGCTCCTACAATGAGCAGTTCTTC. Amino acid sequence: CASRGLSSYNEQFF. The full variable domain, its missing parts supplied by reference TRBV5-1 and TRBJ2-1, is KAGVTQTPRYLIKTRGQQVTLSCSPISGHRSVSWYQQTPGQGLQFLFEYFSETQRNKGNFPGRFSGRQFSNSRSEMNVSTLELGDSALYLCASRGLSSYNEQFFGPGTRLTVL.

This rearrangement joins TRBV20-1 to TRBJ2-1; the D gene is possibly TRBD1 (5 bases). The CDR3 is 13 amino acids. Germline V lookup: CDR1 DFQATT, CDR2 SNEGSKA (reference sequence). CDR3 sequence reads: CSVLRGSYNEQFF. The CDR3 nucleotides are TGCAGCGTCCTTAGGGGCTCCTACAATGAGCAGTTCTTC.

The CDR3 loop is CAREIRARGLSYEQYF. The DNA of the CDR3 is TGTGCCAGAGAAATAAGGGCGCGGGGGCTCTCCTACGAGCAGTACTTC. The chain carries TRBV21-1 and TRBJ2-7; the table's D call of TRBD1 was not tested on the DNA. TRBV21-1 is a known pseudogene. The length of the CDR3 is 16 residues.

This chain links TRBV15 with TRBJ1-2, with D hard to call. With 0 bases removed from V and 8 bases from J, the gap between germline ends came to 13 bases. The CDR3 contains 14 residues. Germline CDR1 is LNHNV and CDR2 is YYDKDF (reference sequence). CDR3 sequence: CATSRDKRTAGYTF. The CDR3 DNA sequence: TGTGCCACCAGCAGAGATAAAAGGACGGCAGGCTACACCTTC. Filled out from reference TRBV15 and TRBJ1-2, the complete variable domain reads DAMVIQNPRYQVTQFGKPVTLSCSQTLNHNVMYWYQQKSSQAPKLLFHYYDKDFNNEADTPDNFQSRRPNTSFCFLDIRSPGLGDTAMYLCATSRDKRTAGYTFGSGTRLTVV.

There are a few counts of this clonotype. The V and J genes are TRBV11-2 and TRBJ1-2; D is undetermined. Germline V gene data show CDR1 as SGHAT and CDR2 as FQNNGV. Trimming removed 6 bases from V and 1 base from J, with 18 bases in between. The CDR3 is 16 residues long. The CDR3 sequence is CASRPLEWARNYGYTF. The DNA for the CDR3 is TGTGCCAGCAGACCGCTGGAATGGGCTCGTAACTATGGCTACACCTTC. The variable domain in full, completed from reference TRBV11-2 and TRBJ1-2, reads EAGVAQSPRYKIIEKRQSVAFWCNPISGHATLYWYQQILGQGPKLLIQFQNNGVVDDSQLPKDRFSAERLKGVDSTLKIQPAKLEDSAVYLCASRPLEWARNYGYTFGSGTRLTVV.

The chain couples TRBV19 to TRBJ1-1, with D maybe TRBD1 (5 bases). V gave up 7 bases and J gave up 5 bases, with 11 bases separating them. The germline gives CDR1 LNHDA, CDR2 SQIVND (reference sequence). There are 12 residues in the CDR3. The CDR3 DNA follows: TGTGCCAGTATGACGGGGGGAACTGAAGCTTTCTTT. Translation: CASMTGGTEAFF.

This chain links TRBV5-1 with TRBJ2-3; TRBD2 aligns across 10 bases. Losses at the gene ends were 4 bases for V and 2 bases for J; bases not matched to a gene: 7. CDR3 length: 16 residues. From germline, CDR1 is SGHRS and CDR2 YFSETQ. The chain's CDR3 is CASSPGTSDDTDTQYF. The CDR3 nucleotides are TGCGCCAGCAGCCCAGGGACTAGCGACGACACAGATACGCAGTATTTT.

The V gene is TRBV5-1, the J gene TRBJ2-3; D is possibly TRBD1 (5 bases). Trimming took 1 base from V and 1 from J, leaving 13 bases between them. The CDR3 is made up of 16 amino acids. Per the germline V gene, CDR1 is SGHRS and CDR2 is YFSETQ. As DNA, the CDR3 is TGCGCCAGCAGCTTGATGAAGGGGCTCGGCACAGATACGCAGTATTTT. Its translation is CASSLMKGLGTDTQYF. The variable domain in full, with the rest retrieved from reference TRBV5-1 and TRBJ2-3, is KAGVTQTPRYLIKTRGQQVTLSCSPISGHRSVSWYQQTPGQGLQFLFEYFSETQRNKGNFPGRFSGRQFSNSRSEMNVSTLELGDSALYLCASSLMKGLGTDTQYFGPGTRLTVL.

This clonotype came up a few times. CDR3 in amino acids: CASSVQLAQPTDTQYF. CDR3 coding DNA: TGTGCCAGCAGCGTTCAGCTTGCACAACCCACAGATACGCAGTATTTT. V usage is TRBV7-6 and J usage is TRBJ2-3; D is unresolved. V gave up 5 bases and J gave up 2 bases, with 17 bases separating them. Germline CDR1 and CDR2: SGHVS and FNYEAQ. This CDR3 is built from 16 residues.

This clonotype was recorded at least ten times. The DNA of the CDR3 is TGTGCCACCAGCAGAGACCCCCCAGATACGCAGTATTTT. This translates into CATSRDPPDTQYF. The V call is TRBV15, the J call TRBJ2-3; no reliable D call. Germline V gene lookup returns CDR1 LNHNV and CDR2 YYDKDF (reference sequence). The ends were cut back, 0 bases at V and 4 bases at J, with 5 bases in the middle. This CDR3 has 13 residues.

The J gene is TRBJ2-1, the V gene TRBV12-3 or TRBV12-4, with 10 positions matching TRBD2. With V trimmed by 4 bases and J by 12 bases, 12 bases remained unmatched. This CDR3 region has 15 residues. The CDR3 bases are TGTGCCAGCAGTTCAAGAGCGGGGGGGCCTGCTGGGCAGTTCTTC. Translating it yields CASSSRAGGPAGQFF.

This clonotype was seen a handful of times. V and J are TRBV18 and TRBJ1-1; 8 bases match TRBD1. V was clipped by 6 bases and J by 1 base; unmatched bases: 10. The CDR3 is 16 residues long. The germline CDR1 and CDR2 sequences are KGHSH and LQKENI. The CDR3 DNA follows: TGTGCCAGCTCTCGCGGACAGGGAAGGCGGAACACTGAAGCTTTCTTT. Translation gives CASSRGQGRRNTEAFF.

CDR3 DNA: TGCAGTGCTAGAGGGCAGCCCTATGGCTACACCTTC. This codes for CSARGQPYGYTF. This chain links TRBV20-1 with TRBJ1-2, with D uncertain. The CDR3 totals 12 residues. V was cut by 1 base and J by 4 bases, with 7 bases left in between. Looked up from germline, CDR1 is DFQATT and CDR2 is SNEGSKA (reference sequence).

This clonotype showed up just a few times. V usage is TRBV7-3 and J usage is TRBJ1-6, with a weak D call TRBD1 (5 bases). Germline values: CDR1 SGHTA, CDR2 FQGTGA. Trimming took off 4 bases at V and 4 bases at J, with 11 bases between the two ends. This CDR3 contains 15 residues. The CDR3 here is CASSSRGDYNSPLHF. CDR3 DNA sequence: TGTGCCAGCAGCTCACGGGGGGATTATAATTCACCCCTCCACTTT.

The rearrangement uses TRBV3-1 and TRBJ1-2, with unresolved D. V was trimmed by 4 bases and J by 8 bases, leaving 11 bases between them. The CDR3 is 12 amino acids. Germline CDR1 LGHDT, CDR2 YNNKEL (reference sequence). Here the CDR3 reads CASSRASYGYTF. Written as DNA, the CDR3 is TGTGCCAGCAGCCGAGCCTCGTACGGCTACACCTTC.

V is TRBV20-1 and J is TRBJ2-5, with TRBD1 matching 10 bases. The junction had 19 bases not matched to a gene; V was cut back by 4 bases and J by 11 bases. The CDR3 is made up of 16 amino acids. Germline V CDR1 and CDR2: DFQATT, SNEGSKA (reference sequence). CDR3 DNA: TGCAGTGCTAAAGTGACCCGGGACAGGGGTGGTAATGAGCAGTACTTC. Translation: CSAKVTRDRGGNEQYF.

V gene TRBV5-5 combines with J gene TRBJ2-4; D ambiguous. Germline CDR1 SGHKS, CDR2 YYEKEE (reference sequence). The V end lost 0 bases, the J end lost 0 bases, and 10 bases lay between the germline ends. This CDR3 contains 16 residues. CDR3 region: CASSLGERVAKNIQYF. The CDR3, as DNA: TGTGCCAGCAGCTTGGGAGAAAGGGTAGCCAAAAACATTCAGTACTTC.

This clonotype was found a few times. The chain employs TRBV18 and TRBJ2-1, with D perhaps matching TRBD1 (5 bases). This CDR3 has 15 residues. The ends were cut back, 6 bases at V and 7 bases at J, with 19 bases in the middle. Germline lookup yields CDR1 KGHSH and CDR2 LQKENI. DNA of the CDR3: TGTGCCAGCTCCCTGACAGACGGAACGAGAAATGAGCAGTTCTTC. It translates to CASSLTDGTRNEQFF.

This clonotype was seen a handful of times. The chain is built from TRBV7-2 and TRBJ2-7; 9 nucleotides align to TRBD1. The germline CDR1 and CDR2 sequences are SGHTA and FQGNSA. The junction had 10 bases not matched to a gene; V was cut back by 7 bases and J by 6 bases. The CDR3 covers 14 residues. For the CDR3, the DNA is TGTGCCAGCAACATGGTGGACAGGGGAACCGAGCAGTACTTC. This translates into CASNMVDRGTEQYF.

This clonotype was counted ten times or more. J is TRBJ2-7 and V is TRBV6-5; D gene uncertain. This CDR3 region has 11 residues. Per germline, CDR1 MNHEY and CDR2 SVGAGI. The ends were cut back, 7 bases at V and 8 bases at J, with 12 bases in the middle. In DNA, the CDR3 is TGTGCCAGCAAGGTCGGTAACAAGCAGTACTTC. As protein: CASKVGNKQYF.